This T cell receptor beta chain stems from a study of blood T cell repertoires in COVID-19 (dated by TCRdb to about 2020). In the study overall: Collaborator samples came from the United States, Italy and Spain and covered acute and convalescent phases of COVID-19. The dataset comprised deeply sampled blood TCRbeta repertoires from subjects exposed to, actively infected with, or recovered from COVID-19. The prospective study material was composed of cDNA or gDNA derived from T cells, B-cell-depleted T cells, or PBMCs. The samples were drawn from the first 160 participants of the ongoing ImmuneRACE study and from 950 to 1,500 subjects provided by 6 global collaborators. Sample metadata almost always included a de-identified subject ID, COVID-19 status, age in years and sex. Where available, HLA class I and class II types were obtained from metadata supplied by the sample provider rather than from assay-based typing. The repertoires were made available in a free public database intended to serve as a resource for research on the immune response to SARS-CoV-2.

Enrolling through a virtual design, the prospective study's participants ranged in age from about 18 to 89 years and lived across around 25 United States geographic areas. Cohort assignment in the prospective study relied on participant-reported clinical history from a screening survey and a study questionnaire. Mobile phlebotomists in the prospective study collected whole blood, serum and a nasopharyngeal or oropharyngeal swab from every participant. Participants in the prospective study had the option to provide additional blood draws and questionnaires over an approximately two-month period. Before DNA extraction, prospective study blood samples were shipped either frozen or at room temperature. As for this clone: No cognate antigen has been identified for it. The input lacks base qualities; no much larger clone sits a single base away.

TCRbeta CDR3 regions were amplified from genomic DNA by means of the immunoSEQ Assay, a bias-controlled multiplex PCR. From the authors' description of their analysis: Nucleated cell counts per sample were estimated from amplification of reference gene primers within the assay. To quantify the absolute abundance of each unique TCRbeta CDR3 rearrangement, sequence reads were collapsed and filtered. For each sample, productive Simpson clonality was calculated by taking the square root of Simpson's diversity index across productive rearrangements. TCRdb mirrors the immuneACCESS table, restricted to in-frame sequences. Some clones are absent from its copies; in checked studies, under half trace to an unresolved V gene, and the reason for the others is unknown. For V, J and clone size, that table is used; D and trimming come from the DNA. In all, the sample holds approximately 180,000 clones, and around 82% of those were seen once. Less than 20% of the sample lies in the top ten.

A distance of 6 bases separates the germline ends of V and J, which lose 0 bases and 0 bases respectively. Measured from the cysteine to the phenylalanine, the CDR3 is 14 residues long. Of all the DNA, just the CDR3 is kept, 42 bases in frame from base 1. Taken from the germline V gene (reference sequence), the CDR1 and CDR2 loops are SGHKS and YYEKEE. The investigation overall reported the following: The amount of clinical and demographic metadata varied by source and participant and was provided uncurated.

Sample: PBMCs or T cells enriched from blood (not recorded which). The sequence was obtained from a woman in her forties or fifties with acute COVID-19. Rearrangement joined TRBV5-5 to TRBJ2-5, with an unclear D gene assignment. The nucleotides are TGTGCCAGCAGCTTGGTGGCAAACCAAGAGACCCAGTACTTC. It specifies CASSLVANQETQYF. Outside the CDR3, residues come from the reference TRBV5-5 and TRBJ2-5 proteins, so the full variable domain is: DAGVTQSPTHLIKTRGQQVTLRCSPISGHKSVSWYQQVLGQGPQFIFQYYEKEERGRGNFPDRFSARQFPNYSSELNVNALLLGDSALYLCASSLVANQETQYFGPGTRLLVL.